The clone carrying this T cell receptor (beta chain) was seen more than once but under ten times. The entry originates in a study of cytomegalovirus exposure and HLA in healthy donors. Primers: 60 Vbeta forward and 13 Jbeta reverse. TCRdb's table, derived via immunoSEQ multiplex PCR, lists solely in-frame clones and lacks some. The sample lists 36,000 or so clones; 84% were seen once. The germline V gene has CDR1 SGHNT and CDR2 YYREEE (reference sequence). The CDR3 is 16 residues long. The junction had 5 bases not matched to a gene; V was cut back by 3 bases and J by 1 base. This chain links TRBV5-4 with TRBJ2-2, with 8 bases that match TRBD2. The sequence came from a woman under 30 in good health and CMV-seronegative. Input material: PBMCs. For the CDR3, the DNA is TGTGCCAGCAGCTCAAAAACTAGCGGGAACACCGGGGAGCTGTTTTTT. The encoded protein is CASSSKTSGNTGELFF. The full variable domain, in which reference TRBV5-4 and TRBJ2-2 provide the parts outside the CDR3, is ETGVTQSPTHLIKTRGQQVTLRCSSQSGHNTVSWYQQALGQGPQFIFQYYREEENGRGNFPPRFSGLQFPNYSSELNVNALELDDSALYLCASSSKTSGNTGELFFGEGSRLTVL.